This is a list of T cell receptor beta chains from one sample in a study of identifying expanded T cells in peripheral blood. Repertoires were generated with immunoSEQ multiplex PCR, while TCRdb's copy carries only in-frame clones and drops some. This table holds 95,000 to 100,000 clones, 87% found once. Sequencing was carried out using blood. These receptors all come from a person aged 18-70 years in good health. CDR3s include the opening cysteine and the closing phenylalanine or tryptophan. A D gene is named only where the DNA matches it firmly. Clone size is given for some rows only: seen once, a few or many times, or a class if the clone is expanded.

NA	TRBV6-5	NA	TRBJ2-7	CASRLTDSSYEQYF	TGTGCCAGCAGGCTTACAGACAGCTCCTACGAGCAGTACTTC
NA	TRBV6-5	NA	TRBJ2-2	CASSYMGNTGELFF	TGTGCCAGCAGTTACATGGGGAACACCGGGGAGCTGTTTTTT
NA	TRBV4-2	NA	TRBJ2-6	CASSNQDSSSGANVLTF	TGTGCCAGCAGCAACCAGGACTCGAGCTCTGGGGCCAACGTCCTGACTTTC
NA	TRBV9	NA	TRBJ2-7	CASSGSTNSYEQYF	TGTGCCAGCAGCGGATCGACAAATTCCTACGAGCAGTACTTC
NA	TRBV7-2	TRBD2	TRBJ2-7	CASSPGRGGVYEQYF	TGTGCCAGCAGCCCGGGCCGCGGGGGGGTTTACGAGCAGTACTTC
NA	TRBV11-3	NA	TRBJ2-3	CASSFTGTDTQYF	TGTGCCAGCAGCTTCACGGGCACAGATACGCAGTATTTT
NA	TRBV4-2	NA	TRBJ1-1	CASSPSGGLDTEAFF	TGTGCCAGCAGCCCCTCCGGGGGTTTGGACACTGAAGCTTTCTTT
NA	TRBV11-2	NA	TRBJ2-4	CASSPRYETLKNIQYF	TGTGCCAGCAGCCCCCGCTACGAGACTTTAAAAAACATTCAGTACTTC
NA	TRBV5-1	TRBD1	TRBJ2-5	CASSLTGGGETQYF	TGCGCCAGCAGCTTGACAGGGGGCGGGGAGACCCAGTACTTC
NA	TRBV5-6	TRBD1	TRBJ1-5	CASSSYGQGPRGDQPQHF	TGTGCCAGCAGCTCTTATGGACAGGGCCCGAGGGGAGATCAGCCCCAGCATTTT
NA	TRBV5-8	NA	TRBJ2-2	CASSPLGVGAGGELFF	TGTGCCAGCAGCCCACTCGGCGTGGGGGCCGGCGGGGAGCTGTTTTTT
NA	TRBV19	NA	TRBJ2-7	CASSASSGLVYEQYF	TGTGCCAGTAGTGCGAGCTCAGGGCTAGTGTACGAGCAGTACTTC
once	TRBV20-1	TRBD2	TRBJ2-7	CSALGEGQYF	TGCAGTGCGTTGGGGGAGGGGCAGTACTTC
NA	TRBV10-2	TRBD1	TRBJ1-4	CASSGQGTGEKLFF	TGCGCCAGCAGCGGACAGGGGACAGGGGAAAAACTGTTTTTT
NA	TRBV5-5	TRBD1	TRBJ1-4	CASSTKGQAPEKLFF	TGTGCCAGCAGCACCAAGGGACAGGCGCCTGAAAAACTGTTTTTT
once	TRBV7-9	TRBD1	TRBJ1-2	CASSLGRGLDYGYTF	TGTGCCAGCAGCTTAGGTAGGGGGCTCGACTATGGCTACACCTTC
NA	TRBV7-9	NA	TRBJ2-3	CASSLGEGTQYF	TGTGCCAGCAGCTTAGGTGAGGGTACGCAGTATTTT
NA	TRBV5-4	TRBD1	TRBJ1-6	CASSSASGGQRSPLHF	TGTGCCAGCAGCTCCGCGTCTGGGGGACAGCGATCACCCCTCCACTTT
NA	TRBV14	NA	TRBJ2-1	CASSQKGEGYNEQFF	TGTGCCAGCAGCCAAAAGGGGGAAGGCTACAATGAGCAGTTCTTC
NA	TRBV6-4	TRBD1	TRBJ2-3	CASRQTGTTDTQYF	TGTGCCAGCAGACAGACAGGGACCACAGATACGCAGTATTTT
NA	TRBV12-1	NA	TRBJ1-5	CASIPRAGNQPQHF	TGTGCCAGCATTCCCAGAGCAGGGAATCAGCCCCAGCATTTT
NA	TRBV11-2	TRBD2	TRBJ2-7	CASSLISGGTSEQYF	TGTGCCAGCAGCTTAATCAGCGGGGGGACTTCCGAGCAGTACTTC
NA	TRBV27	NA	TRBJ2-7	CASSFISGDEQYF	TGTGCCAGCAGTTTTATATCAGGGGACGAGCAGTACTTC
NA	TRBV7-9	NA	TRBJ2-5	CASSLGEETQYF	TGTGCCAGCAGCTTAGGTGAGGAGACCCAGTACTTC
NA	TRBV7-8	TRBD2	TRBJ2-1	CASSLARLAGYNEQFF	TGTGCCAGCAGCTTAGCGAGGCTAGCGGGGTACAATGAGCAGTTCTTC
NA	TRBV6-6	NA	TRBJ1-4	CVSVGVPNEKLFF	TGTGTCTCAGTCGGGGTGCCTAATGAAAAACTGTTTTTT
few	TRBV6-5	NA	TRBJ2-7	CASSSPGSFYEQYF	TGTGCCAGCAGTTCCCCAGGGAGCTTCTACGAGCAGTACTTC
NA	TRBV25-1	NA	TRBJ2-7	CASSELAGRDYEQYF	TGTGCCAGCAGTGAATTGGCAGGTAGGGACTACGAGCAGTACTTC
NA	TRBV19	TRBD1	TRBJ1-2	CASTFRTRGLNYGYTF	TGTGCCAGTACCTTCAGGACCAGGGGGCTTAACTATGGCTACACCTTC
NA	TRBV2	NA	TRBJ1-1	CASSARENTEAFF	TGTGCCAGCAGTGCCCGGGAGAACACTGAAGCTTTCTTT
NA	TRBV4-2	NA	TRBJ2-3	CASSQFRGRTDTQYF	TGTGCCAGCAGCCAGTTTAGGGGACGCACAGATACGCAGTATTTT
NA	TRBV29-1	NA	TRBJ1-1	CSVVQGANTEAFF	TGCAGCGTTGTACAGGGTGCGAACACTGAAGCTTTCTTT
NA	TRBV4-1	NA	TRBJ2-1	CASSPRWIQSEQFF	TGCGCCAGCAGCCCGAGGTGGATCCAAAGTGAGCAGTTCTTC
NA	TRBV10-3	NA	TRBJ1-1	CAIRPTGRGTEAFF	TGTGCCATCAGACCGACGGGGAGAGGCACTGAAGCTTTCTTT
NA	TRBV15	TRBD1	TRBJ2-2	CATSRTGKGTGELFF	TGTGCCACCAGCAGGACAGGGAAGGGCACCGGGGAGCTGTTTTTT
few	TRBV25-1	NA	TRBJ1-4	CASSDSGRHDEKLFF	TGTGCCAGCAGTGATTCGGGAAGACATGATGAAAAACTGTTTTTT
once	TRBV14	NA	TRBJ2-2	CASSQALLAGELFF	TGTGCCAGCAGCCAGGCTCTATTGGCCGGGGAGCTGTTTTTT
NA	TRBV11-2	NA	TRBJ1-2	CASSLRMVYGYTF	TGTGCCAGCAGCTTGCGCATGGTCTATGGCTACACCTTC
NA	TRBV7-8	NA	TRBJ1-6	CASSLANGVNSPLHF	TGTGCCAGCAGCTTAGCGAATGGGGTAAATTCACCCCTCCACTTT
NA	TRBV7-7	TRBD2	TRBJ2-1	CASSLGTSSEQFF	TGTGCCAGCAGCCTCGGGACTAGCAGTGAGCAGTTCTTC